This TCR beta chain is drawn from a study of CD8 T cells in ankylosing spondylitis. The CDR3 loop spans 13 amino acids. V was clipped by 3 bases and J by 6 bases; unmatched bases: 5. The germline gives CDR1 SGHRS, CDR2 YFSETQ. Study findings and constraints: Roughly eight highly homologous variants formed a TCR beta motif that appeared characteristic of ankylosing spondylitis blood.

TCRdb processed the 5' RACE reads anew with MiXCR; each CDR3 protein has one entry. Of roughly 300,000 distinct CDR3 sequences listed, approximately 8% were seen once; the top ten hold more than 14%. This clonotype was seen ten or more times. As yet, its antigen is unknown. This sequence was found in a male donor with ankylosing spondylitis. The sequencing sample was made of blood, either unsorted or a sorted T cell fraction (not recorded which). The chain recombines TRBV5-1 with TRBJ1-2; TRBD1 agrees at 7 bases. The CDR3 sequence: CASSSQGKNGYTF. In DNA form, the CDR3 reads TGCGCCAGCAGCTCACAGGGGAAGAATGGCTACACCTTC.